A single sample gave rise to the 32 T cell receptor beta chains below, sequenced in a study of response to subunit inactivated influenza vaccine. TCRdb re-called the RT-PCR reads through MiXCR, storing one row per CDR3 protein. The sample carries 550,000 to 800,000 distinct CDR3 sequences, 11% to 15% recorded once. The sample in question was PBMCs from blood, obtained 14 to 15 days before vaccination. All receptors derive from a man between 50 and 59 years old who received an inactivated influenza vaccine.

This sequence joins TRBV28 and TRBJ2-5, with a possible D match to TRBD2 (6 bases). Trimming shortened V by 2 bases and J by 5 bases, and 18 bases separated the two germline ends. CDR3 length: 16 residues. The germline V gene encodes CDR1 MDHEN and CDR2 SYDVKM. CDR3 residues: CASSLAISGHEETQYF. In DNA, the CDR3 is TGTGCCAGCAGTTTAGCGATTAGCGGCCACGAGGAGACCCAGTACTTC.

This clonotype was recorded a few times. The chain employs TRBV10-2 and TRBJ1-1, with 7 bases that match TRBD1. Trimming at V came to 5 bases and at J to 4 bases, leaving 4 bases not matched to a gene. The CDR3 totals 13 residues. The germline CDR1 and CDR2 sequences are WSHSY and SAAADI. The CDR3: CASSIEGATEAFF. CDR3 sequence (DNA): TGCGCCAGCAGTATAGAGGGGGCCACTGAAGCTTTCTTT.

This clonotype was detected only a few times. CDR3 sequence: CATSDPDRGLGYTF. The CDR3 DNA is TGTGCCACCAGTGATCCCGACAGGGGGCTTGGCTACACCTTC. This chain joins TRBV24-1 and TRBJ1-2; TRBD1 matches 10 bases. This CDR3 region has 14 residues. Germline-derived CDR1 and CDR2 are KGHDR and SFDVKD. Trimming took 3 bases from V and 7 from J; bases not matched to a gene: 4.

V usage is TRBV7-2 and J usage is TRBJ2-1; 11 nucleotides line up with TRBD2. The CDR3 covers 15 residues. Germline V gene lookup returns CDR1 SGHTA and CDR2 FQGNSA. Losses at the gene ends were 2 bases for V and 9 bases for J; bases not matched to a gene: 6. In DNA form, the CDR3 reads TGTGCCAGCAGCTTAACGGGACTAGCGGTAGGTGAGCAGTTCTTC. This translates into CASSLTGLAVGEQFF.

This clonotype was seen a handful of times. The CDR3 region has the DNA TGTGCCAGCAGCAAAGAGAAGGGGGATTCGCGCTACGAGCAGTACTTC. Protein product: CASSKEKGDSRYEQYF. The gene calls are TRBV21-1 and TRBJ2-7; the table's D gene call, TRBD1, was not cross checked with the DNA. TRBV21-1 is listed as a pseudogene. The CDR3 is 16 amino acids.

The sample holds a few counts of this clonotype. The genes are TRBV3-1 and TRBJ2-2, with D perhaps being TRBD1 or TRBD2 (6 bases each). Germline CDR1 LGHDT, CDR2 YNNKEL (reference sequence). V lost 1 base and J 3 bases, leaving 15 bases between the germline ends. This CDR3 has 17 amino acids. The chain's CDR3 is CASSQAGASPHTGELFF. As DNA, the CDR3 is TGTGCCAGCAGCCAAGCGGGGGCTTCTCCACACACCGGGGAGCTGTTTTTT.

This rearrangement joins TRBV3-1 to TRBJ2-7; D unclear. CDR3 length: 13 residues. The ends were cut back, 1 base at V and 5 bases at J, with 9 bases in the middle. Germline CDR1 reads LGHDT; CDR2 reads YNNKEL (reference sequence). CDR3 loop: CASSQGLPNEQYF. The CDR3 DNA reads as TGTGCCAGCAGCCAAGGTCTACCAAACGAGCAGTACTTC.

The chain uses TRBV29-1 and TRBJ2-3; a possible D gene is TRBD1 (6 bases). Germline V gene sequence: CDR1 SQVTM, CDR2 ANQGSEA. V lost 5 bases, J lost 2 bases, and 11 bases lay in between. The CDR3 loop spans 13 amino acids. CDR3 residues: CSVSGEFTDTQYF. The CDR3 nucleotides read TGCAGCGTTTCAGGGGAGTTCACAGATACGCAGTATTTT.

On this clonotype itself: This sequence may be a read error, since a much larger clone differs from it by one base. This chain uses TRBV12-3 or TRBV12-4 with TRBJ2-3; D may be TRBD1 or TRBD2 (5 bases each). Trimming pared 3 bases from V and 1 base from J, leaving 17 bases between. The CDR3 contains 17 residues. The CDR3 region has the DNA TGTGCCAGCAGTTTCCTTTTCCGGGGCGCTGGCACAGATACGCAGTATTTT. It yields the protein CASSFLFRGAGTDTQYF.

The gene calls are TRBV28 and TRBJ1-2, with TRBD1 matching over 9 bases. CDR1 is MDHEN, CDR2 SYDVKM, per germline. This CDR3 spans 14 amino acids. After removal of 6 bases from V and 5 bases from J, the junction contained 7 bases not matched to a gene. The chain's CDR3 is CASSGQGPFYGYTF. CDR3 sequence (DNA): TGTGCCAGCAGCGGACAGGGGCCCTTTTATGGCTACACCTTC.

The V gene is TRBV2, the J gene TRBJ2-1; D may be TRBD1 (6 bases). Between the trimmed V and J ends, which lost 7 bases and 5 bases, there was a span of 15 bases. The CDR3 spans 14 residues. Germline CDR1 reads SNHLY; CDR2 reads FYNNEI. The CDR3: CASMPQGAHNEQFF. Written as DNA, the CDR3 is TGTGCCAGCATGCCACAGGGCGCCCACAATGAGCAGTTCTTC.

There are a few counts of this clonotype. The DNA for the CDR3 is TGCAGTGCTCGACAGGGGAACGGCTACACCTTC. As protein: CSARQGNGYTF. V usage is TRBV20-1 and J usage is TRBJ1-2; 8 positions agree with TRBD1. CDR1 DFQATT and CDR2 SNEGSKA come from the germline V gene (reference sequence). The ends lost 5 bases at V and 8 bases at J; junction bases unmatched: 4. The CDR3 spans 11 residues.

The V gene is TRBV29-1, the J gene TRBJ2-3, with TRBD2 as a possible D gene (6 bases). Trimming left V 4 bases short and J 6 bases short, with 20 bases between. Germline-derived CDR1 and CDR2 are SQVTM and ANQGSEA. The CDR3 extends over 15 amino acids. The CDR3 nucleotides read TGCAGCGTTGGGTCCCCGATGGGGGGTACTGATACGCAGTATTTT. It codes for CSVGSPMGGTDTQYF.

The chain uses TRBV7-7 and TRBJ2-5, with 11 bases that match TRBD2. The CDR3 has 15 residues. Germline CDR1 SSHAT, CDR2 FNYEAQ (reference sequence). The V and J ends lost 5 bases and 5 bases, in that order; junction bases with no gene match: 7. For the CDR3, the DNA is TGTGCCAGCAGCCCGGGACTAGCGGTTGGGGAGACCCAGTACTTC. This sequence encodes CASSPGLAVGETQYF.

The CDR3 nucleotides read TGTGCCAGCAGCGACCACTCCTACGAGCAGTACTTC. Translation: CASSDHSYEQYF. This rearrangement joins TRBV7-9 to TRBJ2-7; no firm D call. Per the germline V gene, CDR1 is SEHNR and CDR2 is FQNEAQ (reference sequence). The CDR3 has 12 amino acids. Trimming pared 5 bases from V and 0 bases from J, leaving 5 bases between.

Of note for this clonotype: Compared with germline, one end of the junction differs, possibly owing to a read error. This chain joins TRBV7-7 and TRBJ2-2; D gene uncertain. The CDR3 has 13 residues. Germline CDR1 SSHAT, CDR2 FNYEAQ (reference sequence). The CDR3 DNA sequence: TGTGCTAGCAGCCCCCACCAGGCCGGGGAGCTGTTTTTT. Its translation: CASSPHQAGELFF.

V and J are TRBV5-1 and TRBJ2-7; 8 nucleotides line up with TRBD1. This CDR3 region has 16 residues. The junction had 16 bases not matched to a gene; V was cut back by 4 bases and J by 7 bases. CDR1 is SGHRS and CDR2 is YFSETQ in the germline V gene. DNA of the CDR3: TGCGCCAGCAGCCCAAACCCCAGGGGGCGGATAGGGGAGCAGTACTTC. Encoded protein: CASSPNPRGRIGEQYF.

V and J are TRBV5-6 and TRBJ1-6; D is unresolved. Germline loops: CDR1 SGHDT, CDR2 YYEEEE. This CDR3 spans 12 amino acids. The ends were cut back, 3 bases at V and 10 bases at J, with 8 bases in the middle. CDR3 nucleotide sequence: TGTGCCAGCAGCTCCTTCAGGTCACCCCTCCACTTT. As protein: CASSSFRSPLHF.

This clonotype was picked up a small number of times. The gene calls are TRBV6-5 and TRBJ2-2; D gene ambiguous. Trimming shortened V by 2 bases and J by 8 bases, and 12 bases separated the two germline ends. CDR3 length: 14 residues. The germline V gene has CDR1 MNHEY and CDR2 SVGAGI. The CDR3 loop reads CASSYGTLSGELFF. CDR3 nucleotides: TGTGCCAGCAGTTACGGCACTCTTTCGGGGGAGCTGTTTTTT.

This clonotype occurred a few times. The rearrangement links TRBV5-1 to TRBJ2-3, with TRBD1 identical over 12 bases. Unmatched junction bases numbered 6, after V lost 2 bases and J lost 5 bases. Germline CDR1 is SGHRS and CDR2 is YFSETQ. This CDR3 is 16 amino acids long. The CDR3 DNA reads TGCGCCAGCAGCTTCCGGGACAGGGGGCTCCAAGATACGCAGTATTTT. This sequence encodes CASSFRDRGLQDTQYF. Drawing the rest from reference TRBV5-1 and TRBJ2-3, the complete variable domain is KAGVTQTPRYLIKTRGQQVTLSCSPISGHRSVSWYQQTPGQGLQFLFEYFSETQRNKGNFPGRFSGRQFSNSRSEMNVSTLELGDSALYLCASSFRDRGLQDTQYFGPGTRLTVL.

This clonotype has a handful of counts. The rearrangement links TRBV7-8 to TRBJ2-7; TRBD2 aligns across 8 bases. The CDR3 sequence is 17 residues long. CDR1 and CDR2 (germline): SGHVS, FQNEAQ. The junction had 9 bases not matched to a gene; V was cut back by 1 base and J by 1 base. CDR3 loop: CASSLVPRTSSSYEQYF. The CDR3 DNA follows: TGTGCCAGCAGCTTAGTTCCAAGGACTAGCAGTTCCTACGAGCAGTACTTC.

This clonotype showed up many times. The V gene is TRBV29-1, the J gene TRBJ1-2; 9 bases are a match to TRBD1. J was trimmed by 8 bases and V by 4 bases; bases with no gene match: 17. Germline V gives CDR1 SQVTM, CDR2 ANQGSEA. This CDR3 is built from 16 residues. CDR3: CSVAPRTGGGLEGYTF. CDR3 bases: TGCAGCGTTGCCCCCCGAACAGGGGGCGGTCTAGAGGGCTACACCTTC.

A note on this clonotype: Just one base apart from a much larger clone, this may be a read error. The V call is TRBV12-3 or TRBV12-4, the J call TRBJ2-1; tentatively, D is TRBD2 (5 bases). The CDR3 is made up of 14 amino acids. V lost 10 bases and J lost 8, with 21 bases in between. CDR3: CAITPPGKGDEQFF. The CDR3 DNA reads TGTGCCATCACTCCTCCGGGAAAAGGCGATGAGCAGTTCTTC.

The chain carries TRBV10-2 and TRBJ2-7; D perhaps matches TRBD2 (5 bases). There are 15 residues in the CDR3. In germline, CDR1 is WSHSY, CDR2 SAAADI. V lost 2 bases and J 4 bases, leaving 15 bases between the germline ends. CDR3 DNA: TGCGCCAGCAGTGAGGCCCTAGCTCGGGGTTACGAGCAGTACTTC. Encoded protein: CASSEALARGYEQYF.

This clonotype has a handful of counts. The chain links TRBV6-5 to TRBJ1-3; unclear D gene. With 5 bases removed from V and 0 bases from J, the gap between germline ends came to 8 bases. This CDR3 region has 14 residues. The germline V gene encodes CDR1 MNHEY and CDR2 SVGAGI. DNA for the CDR3: TGTGCCAGCAGTCAGTCGAGCTCTGGAAACACCATATATTTT. Translated, it gives CASSQSSSGNTIYF.

The table lists this clonotype with many counts. The J gene is TRBJ2-7, the V gene TRBV12-3 or TRBV12-4; D unresolved. The V end lost 3 bases, the J end lost 9 bases, and 18 bases lay between the germline ends. This CDR3 is built from 14 residues. CDR3 in amino acids: CASSFRSATSGQYF. CDR3 bases: TGTGCCAGCAGTTTCCGGTCCGCTACCTCTGGGCAGTACTTC.

This chain connects TRBV6-1 to TRBJ1-2, with D unresolved. Trimming removed 10 bases at V and 4 bases at J, with 16 bases between. The CDR3 is made up of 13 amino acids. CDR1 and CDR2 (germline): MNHNS, SASEGT. CDR3 coding DNA: TGTGCCACGCGAACCCAGACCTCCTATGGCTACACCTTC. Translated, it gives CATRTQTSYGYTF.

The chain is built from TRBV5-6 and TRBJ2-1; TRBD1 aligns across 7 bases. Germline lookup yields CDR1 SGHDT and CDR2 YYEEEE. The CDR3 sequence is 15 residues long. Trimming took 5 bases from V and 4 from J; bases not matched to a gene: 9. CDR3 nucleotides: TGTGCCAGCAGGGGACGACAGGGTGGGTACAATGAGCAGTTCTTC. The encoded protein is CASRGRQGGYNEQFF.

This sequence joins TRBV7-9 and TRBJ2-7; 10 nucleotides agree with TRBD2. V gave up 6 bases and J gave up 5 bases; unmatched junction bases: 4. There are 13 residues in the CDR3. Per germline, CDR1 SEHNR and CDR2 FQNEAQ (reference sequence). CDR3 in amino acids: CASRNLAGDEQYF. The CDR3 DNA reads as TGTGCCAGCAGGAACCTAGCGGGAGACGAGCAGTACTTC.

Many counts were recorded for this clonotype. The CDR3 nucleotides are TGCAGCGTTGAGTATCGGGACAGGGATGGTGAGCAGTTCTTC. It codes for CSVEYRDRDGEQFF. The V gene is TRBV29-1, the J gene TRBJ2-1; TRBD1 aligns across 9 bases. The germline CDR1 and CDR2 sequences are SQVTM and ANQGSEA. The junction had 9 bases not matched to a gene; V was cut back by 3 bases and J by 9 bases. The CDR3 extends over 14 amino acids.

This clonotype was seen only a few times. This rearrangement joins TRBV7-9 to TRBJ2-7, with D possibly TRBD2 on 5 matching bases. CDR1 SEHNR and CDR2 FQNEAQ come from the germline V gene (reference sequence). This CDR3 region has 14 residues. Trimming shortened V by 4 bases and J by 6 bases, and 16 bases separated the two germline ends. CDR3 in amino acids: CASSSAGKIGEQYF. DNA of the CDR3: TGTGCCAGCAGCTCGGCCGGGAAAATCGGCGAGCAGTACTTC.

This clonotype was found a few times. This chain joins TRBV29-1 and TRBJ2-3, with 8 positions matching TRBD2. This CDR3 has 15 residues. The V segment lost 4 bases and the J segment 1 base; nucleotides outside the gene matches: 7. Germline V gene sequence: CDR1 SQVTM, CDR2 ANQGSEA. The chain's CDR3 is CSVAGGAGGTDTQYF. The CDR3 DNA is TGCAGCGTTGCCGGCGGAGCGGGGGGCACAGATACGCAGTATTTT.